This entry lists 15 T cell receptor beta chains sequenced from one sample in a study of Ad26.COV2.S vaccination and SARS-CoV-2 variants. Treatment of the sample: about 20 received Ad26.COV2.S at low or high dose, single or two shots; several received placebo; per-sample allocation not given. Vaccine and placebo recipients were sampled on day 63 after the first injection. Clones were read by immunoSEQ multiplex PCR, and TCRdb kept only the in-frame ones, dropping some. The data show around 450,000 clones, 85% to 90% seen once. The sequenced sample was peripheral blood, obtained in a trial of Ad26.COV2.S vaccine versus placebo. Receptors were obtained from a person aged 18 to 59 who received the Ad26.COV2.S COVID-19 vaccine or a placebo.

With regard to this clone: Other DNA sequences from this sample encode an identical CDR3 as well. The chain is built from TRBV7-2 and TRBJ1-4; 8 nucleotides match TRBD1. The V segment lost 5 bases and the J segment 5 bases; nucleotides outside the gene matches: 4. The V gene's germline CDR1 is SGHTA and CDR2 FQGNSA. CDR3 length: 14 amino acids. Written as DNA, the CDR3 is TGTGCCAGCAGCCCCGACAGGGGAAATGAAAAACTGTTTTTT. It codes for CASSPDRGNEKLFF.

The chain carries TRBV27 and TRBJ1-1, with 9 bases lining up with TRBD1. The V gene end was trimmed by 5 bases and the J gene end by 4 bases; junction bases not matched to a gene: 11. The length of the CDR3 is 16 residues. CDR1 MNHEY and CDR2 SMNVEV come from the germline V gene (reference sequence). This chain's CDR3 is CASSPPWDRAGTEAFF. For the CDR3, the DNA is TGTGCCAGCAGTCCTCCTTGGGACAGGGCGGGCACTGAAGCTTTCTTT.

This chain connects TRBV5-6 to TRBJ2-7; D might be TRBD2 (5 bases). From germline, CDR1 is SGHDT and CDR2 YYEEEE. The CDR3 extends over 14 amino acids. Trimming left V 3 bases short and J 7 bases short, with 17 bases between. For the CDR3, the DNA is TGTGCCAGCAGCTCCGGACTCAGACCCCCTGAGCAGTACGTC. Protein product: CASSSGLRPPEQYV.

The chain is built from TRBV12-3 or TRBV12-4 and TRBJ2-7, with D possibly being TRBD1 (5 bases). The V gene lost 4 bases and the J gene lost 0 bases, with 7 bases spanning the gap. The CDR3 runs to 13 residues. CDR3: CASSSTVSYEQYF. Written as DNA, the CDR3 is TGTGCCAGCAGTTCGACAGTCTCCTACGAGCAGTACTTC.

The chain couples TRBV12-3 or TRBV12-4 to TRBJ2-4, with D unclear. The CDR3 consists of 13 residues. Trimming removed 6 bases at V and 7 bases at J, with 13 bases between. The CDR3 here is CASSNDRVNIQYF. As DNA, the CDR3 is TGTGCCAGCAGCAATGATCGGGTTAACATTCAGTACTTC.

This chain joins TRBV15 and TRBJ1-6, with a tentative D call TRBD1 (6 bases). The CDR3 sequence is 15 residues long. Germline V CDR1 and CDR2: LNHNV, YYDKDF (reference sequence). The ends were cut back, 0 bases at V and 7 bases at J, with 10 bases in the middle. The CDR3 DNA reads TGTGCCACCAGCAGAGACAGGGGTTACAATTCACCCCTCCACTTT. Its translation is CATSRDRGYNSPLHF.

The chain joins TRBV6-2 or TRBV6-3 to TRBJ1-2; possible D gene TRBD1, 5 bases. Trimming removed 0 bases at V and 8 bases at J, with 13 bases between. This CDR3 region has 14 residues. Germline V lookup: CDR1 MNHEY, CDR2 SVGEGT. The CDR3 here is CASSYSQDGRGYTF. The CDR3 DNA reads as TGTGCCAGCAGTTACTCACAGGATGGTCGAGGCTACACCTTC.

This chain connects TRBV6-4 to TRBJ2-3; no definite D call. The germline V and J ends were trimmed by 1 base and 6 bases, with 5 bases remaining between them. The germline CDR1 and CDR2 sequences are MRHNA and SNTAGT. This CDR3 spans 12 amino acids. CDR3 coding DNA: TGTGCCAGCAGTGACTTAGGGGATACGCAGTATTTT. Amino acid sequence: CASSDLGDTQYF.

This sequence joins TRBV7-9 and TRBJ2-5; TRBD1 matches 7 bases. The germline CDR1 and CDR2 sequences are SEHNR and FQNEAQ (reference sequence). The CDR3 runs 16 residues. With 8 bases clipped from V and 5 bases from J, the junction kept 17 bases outside the gene matches. The CDR3 loop reads CASESRRQRGQETQYF. In nucleotides, the CDR3 is TGTGCCAGCGAGAGTAGGCGACAGAGGGGGCAGGAGACCCAGTACTTC.

Of note for this clone: Other DNA variants within this sample encode the same CDR3. The V and J genes are TRBV5-1 and TRBJ1-3; possibly TRBD1 for D (5 bases). V was shortened by 0 bases and J by 4 bases, with 8 bases between the two germline ends. The CDR3 sequence is 14 residues long. Germline-derived CDR1 and CDR2 are SGHRS and YFSETQ. CDR3 loop: CASSLGQGGNTIYF. CDR3 coding DNA: TGCGCCAGCAGCTTGGGCCAGGGCGGAAACACCATATATTTT. The variable domain in full, completed from reference TRBV5-1 and TRBJ1-3, reads KAGVTQTPRYLIKTRGQQVTLSCSPISGHRSVSWYQQTPGQGLQFLFEYFSETQRNKGNFPGRFSGRQFSNSRSEMNVSTLELGDSALYLCASSLGQGGNTIYFGEGSWLTVV.

The rearrangement uses TRBV28 and TRBJ2-7; D is possibly TRBD2 (6 bases). Germline CDR1 and CDR2: MDHEN and SYDVKM. V was trimmed by 10 bases and J by 2 bases, leaving 21 bases between them. The CDR3 is made up of 15 amino acids. CDR3 region: CATTPSPGGTYEQYV. The CDR3 bases are TGTGCCACCACCCCTTCCCCGGGCGGGACCTACGAGCAGTACGTC.

The V and J genes are TRBV12-3 or TRBV12-4 and TRBJ1-6; a weak D match, TRBD1 (5 bases). The CDR3 covers 13 residues. V gave up 6 bases and J gave up 9 bases, with 12 bases separating them. CDR3 bases: TGTGCCAGCAGAGACAGCGAAAGTTCACCCCTCCACTTT. Translated, it gives CASRDSESSPLHF.

In its sample, this clone was seen once. This rearrangement joins TRBV5-5 to TRBJ2-3; a possible D gene is TRBD2 (5 bases). CDR1 and CDR2 from the germline V gene are SGHKS and YYEKEE (reference sequence). This CDR3 has 14 residues. The V gene lost 6 bases and the J gene lost 0 bases, with 11 bases spanning the gap. The CDR3 spells CASIRGASTDTQYF. The CDR3 DNA is TGTGCCAGCATCCGGGGAGCTAGCACAGATACGCAGTATTTT.

This clone was recorded only once. The chain joins TRBV7-3 to TRBJ1-1, with 9 bases fitting TRBD1. The CDR3 contains 14 residues. Germline CDR1 and CDR2: SGHTA and FQGTGA. V shed 5 bases and J 3 bases; nucleotides not matched to a gene: 4. CDR3 sequence (DNA): TGTGCCAGCAGCCTGACAGGGGGGGACACTGAAGCTTTCTTT. Its protein product is CASSLTGGDTEAFF.

Details on this clone: This CDR3 is also generated by other DNA sequences in the sample. The V gene is TRBV7-2, the J gene TRBJ1-5, with D possibly being TRBD1 (5 bases). Germline V lookup: CDR1 SGHTA, CDR2 FQGNSA. The CDR3 is 14 amino acids. Deletions cut 2 bases from V and 5 bases from J, with 10 bases between. CDR3 region: CASSLQGGDQPQHF. CDR3 DNA sequence: TGTGCCAGCAGCTTACAGGGAGGTGATCAGCCCCAGCATTTT.